The entry below describes one T cell receptor (beta chain). Authors' processing steps: Estimation of nucleated cell counts relied on the amplification of reference gene primers. Clones were sequenced by immunoSEQ multiplex PCR, and TCRdb holds only the in-frame ones, with some missing. V and J calls and clone size are copied from that table; D and trimming were computed from the DNA. The data hold around 330,000 clones, with roughly 90% observed a single time. The source of the sample is a study of blood T cell repertoires in COVID-19. Germline CDR1 SGDLS, CDR2 YYNGEE. V was clipped by 0 bases and J by 3 bases, with 8 bases between them. The CDR3 covers 14 residues. Individuals drawn from about two dozen US areas were about 18 to 95 years old. Resolution of symptoms, clearance, or two negative PCRs was present in recovered Cohort 3 donors.

This sequence was found in a young woman who had recovered from COVID-19. Material for sequencing was PBMCs or T cells enriched from blood (not recorded which). The V call is TRBV9, the J call TRBJ2-3; D is uncertain. Here the CDR3 DNA reads TGTGCCAGCAGCGTAGGCCCACATACAGATACGCAGTATTTT. It yields the protein CASSVGPHTDTQYF. The full variable domain, in which reference TRBV9 and TRBJ2-3 provide the parts outside the CDR3, is DSGVTQTPKHLITATGQRVTLRCSPRSGDLSVYWYQQSLDQGLQFLIQYYNGEERAKGNILERFSAQQFPDLHSELNLSSLELGDSALYFCASSVGPHTDTQYFGPGTRLTVL.